Here is one T cell receptor (beta chain) with its context. These data belong to a study of blood T cell repertoires in COVID-19. Across the whole study: Nucleic acid was either cDNA or gDNA, and it came from T cells, B-cell-depleted T cells, or PBMCs.

Original analysis: Estimates of nucleated cell counts were drawn from the amplification of reference gene primers. The protocol was immunoSEQ multiplex PCR, while the TCRdb copy is restricted to in-frame clones and leaves out a portion. The V and J calls and the clone size are those of that table, but D and trimming were determined from the DNA. The sample records 100,000 or so clones, 70% to 80% being singletons. Trimming pared 4 bases from V and 2 bases from J, leaving 13 bases between. The V gene's germline CDR1 is SGHKS and CDR2 YYEKEE (reference sequence). The CDR3 runs to 14 residues. The chain combines TRBV5-5 with TRBJ2-7; the D is unclear. The receptor's source is a woman between 65 and 79 years old with acute or convalescent COVID-19. Sequenced material: peripheral blood. CDR3: CASSRSAGTYEQYF. The CDR3 DNA is TGTGCCAGCAGCCGGTCGGCAGGAACCTACGAGCAGTACTTC.